This is a list of T cell receptor beta chains from one sample in a study of Ad26.COV2.S vaccination and SARS-CoV-2 variants. Method: immunoSEQ multiplex PCR; TCRdb's copy keeps in-frame clones and lacks some. The sample lists some 250,000 clones, 70% to 90% seen once, with around 10% in the top ten. The sample consisted of peripheral blood, taken in a trial of Ad26.COV2.S vaccine versus placebo. The receptors shown here come from a person aged 18-65 years who received the Ad26.COV2.S COVID-19 vaccine or a placebo. CDR3s include the opening cysteine and the closing phenylalanine or tryptophan.

V	J	length	CDR3
TRBV5-1	TRBJ2-2	16	CASSPPRLQNTGELFF
TRBV15	TRBJ2-2	12	CATSRGTGELFF
TRBV5-6	TRBJ1-1	15	CASSYGDRGPTEAFF
TRBV28	TRBJ2-5	15	CASTRGTSLRETQYF
TRBV6-5	TRBJ1-2	13	CAATTGGRYGYTF
TRBV28	TRBJ1-1	14	CASLPGARDTEAFF
TRBV10-2	TRBJ1-1	17	CASSESTAGGGYTEAFF
TRBV3-1/TRBV3-2	TRBJ2-5	13	CASSLGRQETQYF
TRBV4-1	TRBJ1-4	18	CASSRLSIYRVGNEKLFF
TRBV7-6	TRBJ2-7	14	CASSLGDSSYEQYF
TRBV30	TRBJ1-5	13	CAWSRFVREPQHF
TRBV7-9	TRBJ1-1	14	CASSPGEGYTEAFF
TRBV6-5	TRBJ2-7	15	CASSKPGLASYEQYF
TRBV6-1	TRBJ1-4	16	CASSEVSMRVNEKLFF
TRBV7-2	TRBJ1-1	15	CASRGLGAMNTEAFF
TRBV28	TRBJ1-5	14	CASSFEAGLRPQHF
TRBV6-2/TRBV6-3	TRBJ2-7	15	CASSSPTLLNYEQYF
TRBV27	TRBJ1-2	16	CASSSSPGGGRYGYTF
TRBV2	TRBJ2-2	16	CASSGRTSGNTGELFF
TRBV4-2	TRBJ1-2	16	CASSQDQDRAGRGYTF
TRBV7-9	TRBJ1-2	13	CASSYESDRGYTF
TRBV7-9	TRBJ1-2	14	CASSLRQGDYGYTF
TRBV7-2	TRBJ2-7	15	CASSKWDYTTYEQYF
TRBV6-2/TRBV6-3	TRBJ2-2	18	CASSYSPRGLRSTGELFF
TRBV11-2	TRBJ2-7	13	CASSLRAAGEQYF
TRBV5-1	TRBJ1-6	14	CASSPIEANSPLHF
TRBV29-1	TRBJ1-2	13	CSVDEQGAYGYTF
TRBV7-8	TRBJ2-3	14	CASSLGTTTDTQYF
TRBV4-3	TRBJ2-7	15	CASSQDWASSYEQYF